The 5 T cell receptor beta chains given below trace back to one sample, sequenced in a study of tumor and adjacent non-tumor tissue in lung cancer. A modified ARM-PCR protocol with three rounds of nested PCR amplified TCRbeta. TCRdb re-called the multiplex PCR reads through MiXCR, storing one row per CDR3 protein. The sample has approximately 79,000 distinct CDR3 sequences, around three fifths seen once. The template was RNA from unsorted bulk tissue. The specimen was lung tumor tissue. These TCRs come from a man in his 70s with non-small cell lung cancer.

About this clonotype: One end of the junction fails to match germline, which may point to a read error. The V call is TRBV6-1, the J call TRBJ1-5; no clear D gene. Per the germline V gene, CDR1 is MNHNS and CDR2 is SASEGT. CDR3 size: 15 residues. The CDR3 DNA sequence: TGTGCCAGCAGTGATCCCGGGATAGGGAATCAGCCCCAGCACTTT. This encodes CASSDPGIGNQPQHF.

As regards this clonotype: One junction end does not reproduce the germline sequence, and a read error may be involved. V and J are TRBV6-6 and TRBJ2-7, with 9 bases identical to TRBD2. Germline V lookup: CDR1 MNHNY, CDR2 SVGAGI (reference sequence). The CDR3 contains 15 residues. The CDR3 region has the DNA TGTGCCAGCAGACCCGGGACTAGCAACTCCTACGAGCAACACTTC. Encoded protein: CASRPGTSNSYEQHF.

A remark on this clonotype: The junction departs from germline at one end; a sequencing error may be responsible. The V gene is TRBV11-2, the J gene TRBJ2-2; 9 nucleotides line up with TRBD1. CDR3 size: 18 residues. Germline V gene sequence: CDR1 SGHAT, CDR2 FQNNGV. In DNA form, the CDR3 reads TGTGCCAGCTGCTTATATTGGACAGGGGTCCTGGACACCGGGGAGCTGTTTTTT. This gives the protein CASCLYWTGVLDTGELFF.

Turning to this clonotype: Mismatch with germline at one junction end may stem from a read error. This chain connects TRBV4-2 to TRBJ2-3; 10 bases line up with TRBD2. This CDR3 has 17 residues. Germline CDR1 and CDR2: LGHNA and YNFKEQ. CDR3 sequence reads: CVSSLTSGISSTDTQYF. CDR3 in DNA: TGCGTCAGCAGCCTTACTAGCGGGATCTCTAGCACAGATACGCAGTATTTT.

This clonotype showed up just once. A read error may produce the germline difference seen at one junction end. In DNA form, the CDR3 reads TGTGCCAGCAGGCCCCGGACTAGCTGGCTATACGAGAAGTACTTC. Residues: CASRPRTSWLYEKYF. The rearrangement links TRBV6-5 to TRBJ2-7, with TRBD2 matching over 8 bases. The germline V gene encodes CDR1 MNHEY and CDR2 SVGAGI. CDR3 length: 15 amino acids.